What follows are 6 T cell receptor beta chains derived from one specimen sequenced in a study of cytomegalovirus exposure and HLA in healthy donors. Repertoires were generated with immunoSEQ multiplex PCR, while TCRdb's copy carries only in-frame clones and drops some. The table has a few hundred thousand clones, just over 85% seen once. The sequencing sample was made of PBMCs. The receptors stem from a woman aged 18-29 years in good health and CMV-seronegative.

V gene TRBV4-2 combines with J gene TRBJ2-1; possibly TRBD2 for D (5 bases). Trimming removed 1 base from V and 10 bases from J, with 17 bases in between. Germline V gene data show CDR1 as LGHNA and CDR2 as YNFKEQ. The CDR3 covers 15 residues. In nucleotides, the CDR3 is TGTGCCAGCAGCCAAGTAAGCGGTGGCAATTTAGAGCAGTTCTTC. The encoded protein is CASSQVSGGNLEQFF.

The V call is TRBV28, the J call TRBJ1-1; 8 bases fit TRBD1. The CDR3 has 16 residues. The V gene end was trimmed by 6 bases and the J gene end by 0 bases; junction bases not matched to a gene: 9. Per the germline V gene, CDR1 is MDHEN and CDR2 is SYDVKM. CDR3 amino acids: CASSPPGQGMNTEAFF. CDR3 DNA: TGTGCCAGCAGCCCACCCGGACAGGGAATGAACACTGAAGCTTTCTTT.

The chain carries TRBV7-9 and TRBJ2-5; 8 positions match TRBD2. Trimming removed 5 bases from V and 7 bases from J; junction bases left unmatched: 18. The germline CDR1 and CDR2 sequences are SEHNR and FQNEAQ (reference sequence). CDR3 length: 17 amino acids. CDR3 nucleotides: TGTGCCAGCAGCCCCGAGCCAATCGGCGGGAGGAGGGGGACCCAGTACTTC. Protein: CASSPEPIGGRRGTQYF.

The chain carries TRBV5-1 and TRBJ2-1, with 7 bases identical to TRBD2. Losses at the gene ends were 6 bases for V and 2 bases for J; bases not matched to a gene: 5. There are 14 residues in the CDR3. Germline V CDR1 and CDR2: SGHRS, YFSETQ. The CDR3 nucleotides read TGCGCCAGCACGGCTAGCGGAACCTACAATGAGCAGTTCTTC. This translates into CASTASGTYNEQFF.

The CDR3 region has the DNA TGTGCCAGCAGTCAGGGCCGTTCTTCCAAAAACATTCAGTACTTC. Its protein is CASSQGRSSKNIQYF. V usage is TRBV27 and J usage is TRBJ2-4, with D perhaps matching TRBD1 (5 bases). Trimming cost V 5 bases and J 2 bases, with 13 bases left between them. This CDR3 is 15 amino acids long. Germline CDR1 reads MNHEY; CDR2 reads SMNVEV (reference sequence).

This clone is a singleton in its sample. The chain recombines TRBV18 with TRBJ2-3; the D is unclear. Germline assignment: CDR1 KGHSH and CDR2 LQKENI. Between the trimmed V and J ends, which lost 2 bases and 1 base, there was a span of 10 bases. The CDR3 is 15 amino acids. In DNA, the CDR3 is TGTGCCAGCTCACCAAACCCTCCGGGCACAGATACGCAGTATTTT. It specifies CASSPNPPGTDTQYF.